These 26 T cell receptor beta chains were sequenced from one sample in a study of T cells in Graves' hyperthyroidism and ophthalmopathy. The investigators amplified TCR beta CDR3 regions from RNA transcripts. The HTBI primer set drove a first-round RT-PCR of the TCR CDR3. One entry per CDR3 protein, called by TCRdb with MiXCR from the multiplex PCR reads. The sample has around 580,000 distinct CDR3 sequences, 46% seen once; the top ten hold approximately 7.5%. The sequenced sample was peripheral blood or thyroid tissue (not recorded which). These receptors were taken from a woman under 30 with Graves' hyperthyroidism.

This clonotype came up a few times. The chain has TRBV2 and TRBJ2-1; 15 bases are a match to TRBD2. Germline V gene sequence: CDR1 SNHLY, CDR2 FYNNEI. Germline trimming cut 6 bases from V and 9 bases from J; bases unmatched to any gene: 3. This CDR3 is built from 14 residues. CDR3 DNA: TGTGCCAGCAGCAGGACTAGCGGGAGGGTTGAGCAGTTCTTC. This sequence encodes CASSRTSGRVEQFF.

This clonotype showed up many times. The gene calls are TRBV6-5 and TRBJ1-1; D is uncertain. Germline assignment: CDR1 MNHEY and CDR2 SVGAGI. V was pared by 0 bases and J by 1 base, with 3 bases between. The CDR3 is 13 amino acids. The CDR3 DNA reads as TGTGCCAGCAGTTACTCTAAGAACACTGAAGCTTTCTTT. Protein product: CASSYSKNTEAFF.

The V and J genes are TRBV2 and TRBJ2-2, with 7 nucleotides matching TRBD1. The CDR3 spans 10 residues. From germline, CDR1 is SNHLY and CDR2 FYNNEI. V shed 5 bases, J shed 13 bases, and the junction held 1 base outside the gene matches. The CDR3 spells CASSNRGLFF. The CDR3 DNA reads TGTGCCAGCAGTAACAGGGGGCTGTTTTTT.

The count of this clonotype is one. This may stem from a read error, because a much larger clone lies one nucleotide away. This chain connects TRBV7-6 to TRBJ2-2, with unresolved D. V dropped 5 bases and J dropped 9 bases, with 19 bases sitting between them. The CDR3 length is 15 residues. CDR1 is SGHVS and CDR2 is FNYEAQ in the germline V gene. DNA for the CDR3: TGTGCCAGCAGCCGACCTAGGAGATTGAGCAGGGAGCTGTTTTTT. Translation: CASSRPRRLSRELFF.

This CDR3 is CASSPGTGVGGYTF. The CDR3 bases are TGCGCCAGCAGCCCCGGGACGGGGGTCGGGGGCTACACCTTC. The chain employs TRBV5-1 and TRBJ1-2; tentatively, D is TRBD1 (5 bases). V was cut by 4 bases and J by 8 bases, with 18 bases left in between. In germline, CDR1 is SGHRS, CDR2 YFSETQ. This CDR3 comprises 14 residues.

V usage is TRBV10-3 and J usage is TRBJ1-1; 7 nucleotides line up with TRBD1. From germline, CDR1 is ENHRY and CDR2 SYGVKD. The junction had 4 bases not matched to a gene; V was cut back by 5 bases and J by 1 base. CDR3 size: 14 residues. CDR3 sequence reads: CAISTGQPNTEAFF. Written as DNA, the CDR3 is TGTGCCATCAGTACGGGACAGCCGAACACTGAAGCTTTCTTT.

The CDR3 loop is CSILTGGGSEAFF. DNA for the CDR3: TGCAGCATCCTGACAGGGGGCGGTTCTGAAGCTTTCTTT. V and J are TRBV29-1 and TRBJ1-1, with 10 bases that match TRBD1. After removal of 8 bases from V and 6 bases from J, the junction contained 9 bases not matched to a gene. The CDR3 contains 13 residues. Germline-derived CDR1 and CDR2 are SQVTM and ANQGSEA.

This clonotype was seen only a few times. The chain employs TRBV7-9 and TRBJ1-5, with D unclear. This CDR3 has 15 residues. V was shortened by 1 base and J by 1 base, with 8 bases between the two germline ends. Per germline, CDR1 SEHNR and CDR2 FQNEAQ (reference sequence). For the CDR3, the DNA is TGTGCCAGCAGCTTAGAGCCAGGAAGCAATCAGCCCCAGCATTTT. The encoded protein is CASSLEPGSNQPQHF.

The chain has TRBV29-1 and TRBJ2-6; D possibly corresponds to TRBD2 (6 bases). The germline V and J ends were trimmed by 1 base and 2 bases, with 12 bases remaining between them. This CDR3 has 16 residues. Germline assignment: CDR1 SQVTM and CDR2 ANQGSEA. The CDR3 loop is CSVEGSEGPGANVLTF. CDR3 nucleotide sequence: TGCAGCGTTGAAGGTTCGGAGGGCCCTGGGGCCAACGTCCTGACTTTC.

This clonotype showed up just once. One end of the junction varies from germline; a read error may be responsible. CDR3 sequence: CAISESYTEAFF. The CDR3 region has the DNA TGTGCCATCAGTGAGTCTTACACTGAAGCTTTCTTT. The chain recombines TRBV6-1 with TRBJ1-1; D call uncertain. Germline V lookup: CDR1 MNHNS, CDR2 SASEGT. The CDR3 length is 12 residues.

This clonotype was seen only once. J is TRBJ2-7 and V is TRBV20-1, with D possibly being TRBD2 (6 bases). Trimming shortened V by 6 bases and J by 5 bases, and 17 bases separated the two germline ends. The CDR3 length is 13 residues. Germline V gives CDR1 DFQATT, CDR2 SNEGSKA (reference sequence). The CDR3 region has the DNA TGCAGTGCGAGGGGCGCGGGATACAACGAGCAGTACTTC. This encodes CSARGAGYNEQYF.

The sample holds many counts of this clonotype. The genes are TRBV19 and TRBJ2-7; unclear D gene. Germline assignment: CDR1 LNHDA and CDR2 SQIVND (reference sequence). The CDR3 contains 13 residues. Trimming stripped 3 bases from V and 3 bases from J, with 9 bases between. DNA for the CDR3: TGTGCCAGTAGTATTACGACACGCTACGAGCAGTACTTC. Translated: CASSITTRYEQYF.

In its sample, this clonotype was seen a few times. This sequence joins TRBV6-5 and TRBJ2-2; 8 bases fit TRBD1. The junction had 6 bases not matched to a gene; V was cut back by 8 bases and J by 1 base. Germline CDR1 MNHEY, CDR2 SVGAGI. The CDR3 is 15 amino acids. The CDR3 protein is CASEDRGKNTGELFF. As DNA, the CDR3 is TGTGCCAGCGAAGACAGGGGAAAGAACACCGGGGAGCTGTTTTTT.

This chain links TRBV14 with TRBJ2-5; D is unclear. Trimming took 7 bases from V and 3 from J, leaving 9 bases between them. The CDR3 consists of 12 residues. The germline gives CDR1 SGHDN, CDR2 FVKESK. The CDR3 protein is CASTLREETQYF. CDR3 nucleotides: TGTGCCAGCACCCTCCGAGAAGAGACCCAGTACTTC.

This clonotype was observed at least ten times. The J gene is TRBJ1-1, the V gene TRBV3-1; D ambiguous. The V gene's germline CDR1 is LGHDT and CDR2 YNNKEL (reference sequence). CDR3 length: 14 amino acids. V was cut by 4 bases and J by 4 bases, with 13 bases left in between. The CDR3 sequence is CASSPAARGTEAFF. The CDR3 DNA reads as TGTGCCAGCAGCCCGGCGGCCCGAGGCACTGAAGCTTTCTTT. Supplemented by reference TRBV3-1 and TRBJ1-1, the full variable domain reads DTAVSQTPKYLVTQMGNDKSIKCEQNLGHDTMYWYKQDSKKFLKIMFSYNNKELIINETVPNRFSPKSPDKAHLNLHINSLELGDSAVYFCASSPAARGTEAFFGQGTRLTVV.

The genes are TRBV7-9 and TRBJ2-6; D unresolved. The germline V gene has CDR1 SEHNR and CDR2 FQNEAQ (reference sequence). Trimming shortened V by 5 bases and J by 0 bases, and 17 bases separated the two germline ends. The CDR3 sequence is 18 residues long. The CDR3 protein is CASSQEVHGNSGANVLTF. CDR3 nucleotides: TGTGCCAGCAGCCAAGAGGTACACGGAAACTCTGGGGCCAACGTCCTGACTTTC. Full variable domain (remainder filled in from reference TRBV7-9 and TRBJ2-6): DTGVSQNPRHKITKRGQNVTFRCDPISEHNRLYWYRQTLGQGPEFLTYFQNEAQLEKSRLLSDRFSAERPKGSFSTLEIQRTEQGDSAMYLCASSQEVHGNSGANVLTFGAGSRLTVL.

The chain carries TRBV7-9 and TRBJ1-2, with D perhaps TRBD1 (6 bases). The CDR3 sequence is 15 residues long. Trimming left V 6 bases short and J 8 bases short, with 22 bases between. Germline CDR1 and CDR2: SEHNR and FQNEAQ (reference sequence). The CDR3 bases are TGTGCCAGCAGTCCTCCTTGGGGGGCTCGGGCCGGCTACACCTTC. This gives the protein CASSPPWGARAGYTF.

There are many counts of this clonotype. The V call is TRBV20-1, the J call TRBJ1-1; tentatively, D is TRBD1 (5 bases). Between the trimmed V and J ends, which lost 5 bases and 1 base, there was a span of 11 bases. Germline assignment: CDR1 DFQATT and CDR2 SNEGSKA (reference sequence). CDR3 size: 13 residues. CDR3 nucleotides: TGCAGTGCTTTGGGGGGGTGGAACACTGAAGCTTTCTTT. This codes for CSALGGWNTEAFF.

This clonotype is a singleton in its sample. CDR3 loop: CASTPSDRGRNTEAFF. CDR3 nucleotide sequence: TGTGCCAGCACTCCATCGGACAGGGGGCGTAATACTGAAGCTTTCTTT. The chain links TRBV12-3 or TRBV12-4 to TRBJ1-1; 11 bases agree with TRBD1. The CDR3 runs to 16 residues. V dropped 7 bases and J dropped 5; count of bases not matched to a gene: 12.

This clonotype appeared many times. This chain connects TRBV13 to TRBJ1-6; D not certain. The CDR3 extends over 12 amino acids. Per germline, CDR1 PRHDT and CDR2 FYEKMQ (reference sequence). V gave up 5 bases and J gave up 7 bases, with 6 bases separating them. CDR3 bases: TGTGCCAGCAGCGGCTACAATTCACCCCTCCACTTT. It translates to CASSGYNSPLHF.

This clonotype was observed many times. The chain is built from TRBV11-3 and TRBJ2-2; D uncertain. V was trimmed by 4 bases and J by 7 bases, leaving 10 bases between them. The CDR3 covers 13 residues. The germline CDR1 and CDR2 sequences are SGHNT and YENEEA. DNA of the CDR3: TGTGCCAGCAGCTACGACACTATCGGGGAGCTGTTTTTT. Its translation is CASSYDTIGELFF.

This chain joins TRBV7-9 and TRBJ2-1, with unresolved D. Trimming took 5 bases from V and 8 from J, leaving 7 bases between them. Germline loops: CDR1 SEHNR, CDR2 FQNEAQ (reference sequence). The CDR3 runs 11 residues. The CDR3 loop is CASSLDYEQFF. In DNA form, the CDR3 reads TGTGCCAGCAGCCTTGATTATGAGCAGTTCTTC. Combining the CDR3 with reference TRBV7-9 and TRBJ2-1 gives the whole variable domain DTGVSQNPRHKITKRGQNVTFRCDPISEHNRLYWYRQTLGQGPEFLTYFQNEAQLEKSRLLSDRFSAERPKGSFSTLEIQRTEQGDSAMYLCASSLDYEQFFGPGTRLTVL.

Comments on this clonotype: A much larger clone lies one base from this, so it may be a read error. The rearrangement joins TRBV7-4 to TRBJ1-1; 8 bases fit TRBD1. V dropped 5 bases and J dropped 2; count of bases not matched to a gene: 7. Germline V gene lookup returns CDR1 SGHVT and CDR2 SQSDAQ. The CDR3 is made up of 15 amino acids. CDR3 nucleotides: TGTGCCAGCAGCGTAGGACAGGGACTTAACACTGAAGCTTTCTTT. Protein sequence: CASSVGQGLNTEAFF.

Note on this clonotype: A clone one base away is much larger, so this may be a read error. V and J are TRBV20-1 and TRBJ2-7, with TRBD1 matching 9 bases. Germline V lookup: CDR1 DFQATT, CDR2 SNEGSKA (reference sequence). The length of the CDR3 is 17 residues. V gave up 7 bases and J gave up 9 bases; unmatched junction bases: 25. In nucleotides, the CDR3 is TGCAGTGTTAGGGGACAGGGATTTAGCGAAGCCCTCCGTAGGCAGTACTTC. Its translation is CSVRGQGFSEALRRQYF.

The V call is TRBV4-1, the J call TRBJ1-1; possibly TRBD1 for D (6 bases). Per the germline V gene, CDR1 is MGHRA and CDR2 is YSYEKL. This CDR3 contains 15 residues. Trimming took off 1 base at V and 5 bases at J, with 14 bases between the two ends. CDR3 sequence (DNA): TGCGCCAGCAGCCAAGGGGCGGGGGGCCAGACTGAAGCTTTCTTT. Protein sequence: CASSQGAGGQTEAFF.

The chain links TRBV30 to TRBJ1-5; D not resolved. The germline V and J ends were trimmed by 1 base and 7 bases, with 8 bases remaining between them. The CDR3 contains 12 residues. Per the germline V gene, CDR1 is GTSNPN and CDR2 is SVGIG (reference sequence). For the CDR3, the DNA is TGTGCCTGGAGTGGTGAGGGCCAGCCCCAGCATTTT. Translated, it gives CAWSGEGQPQHF.